The clone carrying this T cell receptor (beta chain) has a handful of counts. In the original workflow: Cell counts per sample came from amplifying reference gene primers. Sequencing was performed with immunoSEQ multiplex PCR; in TCRdb, only in-frame clones are kept and a portion is missing. V and J calls plus clone size are reproduced from that table; the DNA served to infer D and trimming. The sample records around 100,000 clones, 70% to 90% being singletons. The entry originates in a study of blood T cell repertoires in COVID-19. Study summary: From the United States, Italy and Spain came samples of acute and convalescent COVID-19. PBMCs, B-cell-depleted T cells, or T cells were the source of the cDNA or gDNA that made up the material.

This TCR was recovered from a man in his fifties or sixties in a cohort sampled during active COVID-19. The sequenced sample consisted of peripheral blood.

CDR3 nucleotide sequence: TGTGCCAGCAGCTTAGATAAAGTCGGACTAGCGGCCCAAGAGACCCAGTACTTC. This codes for CASSLDKVGLAAQETQYF. The rearrangement joins TRBV11-3 to TRBJ2-5, with 10 bases identical to TRBD2. The CDR3 sequence is 18 residues long. Germline CDR1 and CDR2: SGHNT and YENEEA. After removal of 0 bases from V and 1 base from J, the junction contained 8 bases not matched to a gene.